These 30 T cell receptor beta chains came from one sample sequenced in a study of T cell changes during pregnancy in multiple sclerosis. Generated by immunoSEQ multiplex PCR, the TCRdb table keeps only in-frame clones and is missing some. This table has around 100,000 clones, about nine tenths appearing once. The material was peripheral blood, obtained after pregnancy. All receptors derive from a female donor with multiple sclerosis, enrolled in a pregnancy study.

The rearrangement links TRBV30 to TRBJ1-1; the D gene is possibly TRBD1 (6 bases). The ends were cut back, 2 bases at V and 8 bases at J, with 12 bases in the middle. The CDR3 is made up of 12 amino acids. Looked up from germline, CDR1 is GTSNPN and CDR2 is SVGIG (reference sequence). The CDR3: CAWSRRGMEAFF. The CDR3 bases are TGTGCCTGGAGTCGCAGGGGAATGGAAGCTTTCTTT.

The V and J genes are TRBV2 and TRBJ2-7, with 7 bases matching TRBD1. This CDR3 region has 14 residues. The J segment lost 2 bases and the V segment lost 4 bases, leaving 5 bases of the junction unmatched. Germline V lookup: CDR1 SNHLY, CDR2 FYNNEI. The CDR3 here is CASSGTGNPYEQYF. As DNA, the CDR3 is TGTGCCAGCAGTGGGACAGGAAACCCCTACGAGCAGTACTTC.

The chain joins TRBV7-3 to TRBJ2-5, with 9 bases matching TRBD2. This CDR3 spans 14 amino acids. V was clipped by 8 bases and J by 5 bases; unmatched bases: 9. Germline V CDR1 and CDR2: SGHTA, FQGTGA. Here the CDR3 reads CASGVAGVPETQYF. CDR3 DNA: TGTGCCAGCGGGGTAGCGGGAGTTCCGGAGACCCAGTACTTC. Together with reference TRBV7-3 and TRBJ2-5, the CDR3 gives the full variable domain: GAGVSQTPSNKVTEKGKYVELRCDPISGHTALYWYRQSLGQGPEFLIYFQGTGAADDSGLPNDRFFAVRPEGSVSTLKIQRTERGDSAVYLCASGVAGVPETQYFGPGTRLLVL.

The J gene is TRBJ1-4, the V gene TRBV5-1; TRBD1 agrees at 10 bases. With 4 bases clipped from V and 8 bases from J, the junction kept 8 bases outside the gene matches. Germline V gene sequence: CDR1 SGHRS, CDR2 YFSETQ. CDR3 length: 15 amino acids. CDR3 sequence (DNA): TGCGCCAGCAGCGTAGGACAGGGGGGAAGGGAAAAACTGTTTTTT. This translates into CASSVGQGGREKLFF.

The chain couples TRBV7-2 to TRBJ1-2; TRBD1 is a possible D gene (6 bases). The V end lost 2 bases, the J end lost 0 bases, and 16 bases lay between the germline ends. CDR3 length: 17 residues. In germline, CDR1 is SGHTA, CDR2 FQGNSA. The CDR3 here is CASSLTLLGASNYGYTF. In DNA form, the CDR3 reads TGTGCCAGCAGCTTAACCTTATTGGGGGCCTCTAACTATGGCTACACCTTC.

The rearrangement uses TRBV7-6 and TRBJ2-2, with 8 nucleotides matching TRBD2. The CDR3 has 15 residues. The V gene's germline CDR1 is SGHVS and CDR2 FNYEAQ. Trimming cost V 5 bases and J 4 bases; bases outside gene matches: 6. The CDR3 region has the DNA TGTGCCAGCAGCCAGCCGGGACTAGGCACCGGGGAGCTGTTTTTT. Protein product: CASSQPGLGTGELFF.

The chain's CDR3 is CASSVGGRMYDEQFF. The DNA for the CDR3 is TGTGCCAGCAGCGTAGGCGGGAGGATGTACGATGAGCAGTTCTTC. The gene calls are TRBV9 and TRBJ2-1; 8 nucleotides agree with TRBD2. Per the germline V gene, CDR1 is SGDLS and CDR2 is YYNGEE. Unmatched junction bases numbered 7, after V lost 0 bases and J lost 8 bases. The CDR3 sequence is 15 residues long.

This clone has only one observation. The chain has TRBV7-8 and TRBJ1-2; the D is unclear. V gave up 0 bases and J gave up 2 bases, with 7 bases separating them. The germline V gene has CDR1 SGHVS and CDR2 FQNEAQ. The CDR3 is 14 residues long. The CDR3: CASSLADKNYGYTF. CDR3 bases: TGTGCCAGCAGCTTAGCCGACAAAAACTATGGCTACACCTTC.

The CDR3 here is CASSLEEGNTEAFF. The DNA of the CDR3 is TGTGCCAGCAGCTTAGAGGAGGGGAACACTGAAGCTTTCTTT. The V gene is TRBV11-3, the J gene TRBJ1-1; D unclear. Trimming pared 0 bases from V and 1 base from J, leaving 6 bases between. The CDR3 runs 14 residues. Per germline, CDR1 SGHNT and CDR2 YENEEA.

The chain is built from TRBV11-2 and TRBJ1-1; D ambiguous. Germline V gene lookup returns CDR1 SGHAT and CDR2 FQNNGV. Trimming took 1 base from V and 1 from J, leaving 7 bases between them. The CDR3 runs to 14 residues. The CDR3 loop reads CASSLGTENTEAFF. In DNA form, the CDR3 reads TGTGCCAGCAGCTTAGGGACTGAGAACACTGAAGCTTTCTTT.

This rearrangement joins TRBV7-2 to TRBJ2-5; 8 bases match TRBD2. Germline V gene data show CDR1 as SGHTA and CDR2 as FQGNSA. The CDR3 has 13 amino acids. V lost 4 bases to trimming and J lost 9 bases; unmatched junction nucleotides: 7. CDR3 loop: CASSSERGRAQYF. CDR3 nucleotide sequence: TGTGCCAGCAGCTCGGAGCGGGGGAGGGCCCAGTACTTC.

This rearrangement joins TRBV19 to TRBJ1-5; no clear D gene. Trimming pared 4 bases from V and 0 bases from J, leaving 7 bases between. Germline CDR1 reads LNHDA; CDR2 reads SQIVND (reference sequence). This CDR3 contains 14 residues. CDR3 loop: CASSKQNSNQPQHF. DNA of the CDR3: TGTGCCAGTAGTAAACAGAATAGCAATCAGCCCCAGCATTTT.

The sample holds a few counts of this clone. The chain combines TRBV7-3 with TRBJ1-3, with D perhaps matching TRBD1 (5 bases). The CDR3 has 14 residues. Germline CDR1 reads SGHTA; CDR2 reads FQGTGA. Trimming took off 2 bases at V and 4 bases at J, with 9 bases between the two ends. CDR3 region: CASSLQGYGNTIYF. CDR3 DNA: TGTGCCAGCAGCTTACAGGGATACGGAAACACCATATATTTT.

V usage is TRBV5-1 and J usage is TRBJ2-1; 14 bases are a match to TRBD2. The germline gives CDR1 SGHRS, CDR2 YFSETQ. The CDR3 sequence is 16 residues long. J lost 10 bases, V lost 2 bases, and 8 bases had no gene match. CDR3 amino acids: CASSFPGLAGVEEQFF. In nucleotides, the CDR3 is TGCGCCAGCAGCTTCCCGGGACTAGCGGGAGTGGAGGAGCAGTTCTTC.

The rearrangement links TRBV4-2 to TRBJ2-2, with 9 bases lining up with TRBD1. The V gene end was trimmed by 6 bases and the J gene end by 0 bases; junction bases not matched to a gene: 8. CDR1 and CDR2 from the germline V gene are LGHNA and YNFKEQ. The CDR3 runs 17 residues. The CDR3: CASSKGQGTPNTGELFF. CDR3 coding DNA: TGTGCCAGCAGTAAAGGACAGGGGACCCCGAACACCGGGGAGCTGTTTTTT.

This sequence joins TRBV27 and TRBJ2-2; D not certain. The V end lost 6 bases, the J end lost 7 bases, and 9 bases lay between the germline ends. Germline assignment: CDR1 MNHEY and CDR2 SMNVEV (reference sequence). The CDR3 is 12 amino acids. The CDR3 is CASSDWVGELFF. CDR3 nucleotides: TGTGCCAGCAGCGACTGGGTCGGGGAGCTGTTTTTT.

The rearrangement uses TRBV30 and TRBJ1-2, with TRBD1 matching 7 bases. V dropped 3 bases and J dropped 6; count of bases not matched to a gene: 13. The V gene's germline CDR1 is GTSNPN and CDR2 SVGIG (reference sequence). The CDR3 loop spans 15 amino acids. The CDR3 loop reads CAWSAAIDRDHGYTF. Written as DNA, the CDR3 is TGTGCCTGGAGCGCTGCGATCGACAGGGACCATGGCTACACCTTC.

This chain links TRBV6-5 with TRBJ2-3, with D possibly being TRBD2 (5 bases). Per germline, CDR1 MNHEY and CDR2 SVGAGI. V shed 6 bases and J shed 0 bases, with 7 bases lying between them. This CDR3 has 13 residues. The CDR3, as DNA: TGTGCCAGCAGGAGACTAAGCACAGATACGCAGTATTTT. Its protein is CASRRLSTDTQYF.

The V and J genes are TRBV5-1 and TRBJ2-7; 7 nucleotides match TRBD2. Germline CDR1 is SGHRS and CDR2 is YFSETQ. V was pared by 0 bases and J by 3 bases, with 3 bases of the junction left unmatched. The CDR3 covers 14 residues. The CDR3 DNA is TGCGCCAGCAGCTTGGGGCTAGCGGTCTACGAGCAGTACTTC. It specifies CASSLGLAVYEQYF. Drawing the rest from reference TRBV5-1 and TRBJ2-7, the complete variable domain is KAGVTQTPRYLIKTRGQQVTLSCSPISGHRSVSWYQQTPGQGLQFLFEYFSETQRNKGNFPGRFSGRQFSNSRSEMNVSTLELGDSALYLCASSLGLAVYEQYFGPGTRLTVT.

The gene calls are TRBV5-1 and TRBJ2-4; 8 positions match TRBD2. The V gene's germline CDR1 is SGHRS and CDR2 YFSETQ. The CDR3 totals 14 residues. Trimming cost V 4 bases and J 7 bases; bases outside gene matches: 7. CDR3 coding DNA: TGCGCCAGCAGCGGCGGACTAGCCCCGAACATTCAGTACTTC. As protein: CASSGGLAPNIQYF.

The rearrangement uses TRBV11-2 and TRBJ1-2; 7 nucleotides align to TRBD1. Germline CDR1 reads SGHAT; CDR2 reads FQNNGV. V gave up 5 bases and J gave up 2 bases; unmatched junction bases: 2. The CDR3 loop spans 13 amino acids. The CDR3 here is CASSEQGNYGYTF. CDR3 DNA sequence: TGTGCCAGCAGCGAACAGGGGAACTATGGCTACACCTTC.

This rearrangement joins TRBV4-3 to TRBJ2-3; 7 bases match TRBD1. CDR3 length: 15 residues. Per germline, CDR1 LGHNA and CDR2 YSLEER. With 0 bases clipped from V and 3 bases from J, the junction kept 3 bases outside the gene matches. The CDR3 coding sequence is TGCGCCAGCAGCCAAGAAGACAGGGCTACAGATACGCAGTATTTT. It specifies CASSQEDRATDTQYF.

CDR3 DNA: TGTGCCAGCAGCCTTAGCGGGAGGTCGCTTGAGCAGTTCTTC. Translated, it gives CASSLSGRSLEQFF. The chain couples TRBV7-8 to TRBJ2-1, with 10 bases matching TRBD2. CDR3 length: 14 amino acids. Per germline, CDR1 SGHVS and CDR2 FQNEAQ. J was trimmed by 9 bases and V by 5 bases; bases with no gene match: 7.

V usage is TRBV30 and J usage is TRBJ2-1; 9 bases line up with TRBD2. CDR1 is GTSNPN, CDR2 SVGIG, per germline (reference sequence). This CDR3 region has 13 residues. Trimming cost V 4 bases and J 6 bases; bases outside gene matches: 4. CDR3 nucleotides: TGTGCCTGGAACCAACTAGCGGGCAATGAGCAGTTCTTC. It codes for CAWNQLAGNEQFF.

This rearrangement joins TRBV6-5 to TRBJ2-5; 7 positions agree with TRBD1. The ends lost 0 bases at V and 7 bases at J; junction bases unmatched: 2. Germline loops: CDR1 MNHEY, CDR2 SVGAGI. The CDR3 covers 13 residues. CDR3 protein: CASSYSHRGTQYF. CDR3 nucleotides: TGTGCCAGCAGTTACTCGCACAGGGGGACCCAGTACTTC.

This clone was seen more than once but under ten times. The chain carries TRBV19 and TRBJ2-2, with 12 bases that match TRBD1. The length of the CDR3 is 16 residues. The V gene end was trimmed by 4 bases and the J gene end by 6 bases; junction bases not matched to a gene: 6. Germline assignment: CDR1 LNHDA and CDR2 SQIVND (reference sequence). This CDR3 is CASSRGTGGFAGELFF. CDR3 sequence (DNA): TGTGCCAGTAGTAGAGGGACAGGGGGCTTTGCCGGGGAGCTGTTTTTT. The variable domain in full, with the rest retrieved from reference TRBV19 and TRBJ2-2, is DGGITQSPKYLFRKEGQNVTLSCEQNLNHDAMYWYRQDPGQGLRLIYYSQIVNDFQKGDIAEGYSVSREKKESFPLTVTSAQKNPTAFYLCASSRGTGGFAGELFFGEGSRLTVL.

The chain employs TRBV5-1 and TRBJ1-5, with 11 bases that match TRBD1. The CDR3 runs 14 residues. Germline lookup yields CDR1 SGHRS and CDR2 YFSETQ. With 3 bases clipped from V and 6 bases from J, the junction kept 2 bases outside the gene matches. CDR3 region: CASSWGQGGQPQHF. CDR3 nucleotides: TGCGCCAGCAGCTGGGGACAGGGGGGTCAGCCCCAGCATTTT.

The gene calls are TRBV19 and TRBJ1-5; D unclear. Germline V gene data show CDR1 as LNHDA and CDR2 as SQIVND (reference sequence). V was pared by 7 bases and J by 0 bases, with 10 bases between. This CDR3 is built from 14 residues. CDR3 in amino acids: CASNRENSNQPQHF. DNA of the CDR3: TGTGCCAGTAATCGGGAGAATAGCAATCAGCCCCAGCATTTT.

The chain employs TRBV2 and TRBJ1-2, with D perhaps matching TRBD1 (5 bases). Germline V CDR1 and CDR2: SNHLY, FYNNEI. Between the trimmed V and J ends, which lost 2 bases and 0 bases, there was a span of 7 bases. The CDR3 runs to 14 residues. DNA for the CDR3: TGTGCCAGCAGTGAAAGGGGAACTAACTATGGCTACACCTTC. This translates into CASSERGTNYGYTF.

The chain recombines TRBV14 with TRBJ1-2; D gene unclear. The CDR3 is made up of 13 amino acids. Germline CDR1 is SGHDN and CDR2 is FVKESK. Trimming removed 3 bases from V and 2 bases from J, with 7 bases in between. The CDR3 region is CASSQTTNYGYTF. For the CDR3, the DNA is TGTGCCAGCAGCCAGACAACGAACTATGGCTACACCTTC.